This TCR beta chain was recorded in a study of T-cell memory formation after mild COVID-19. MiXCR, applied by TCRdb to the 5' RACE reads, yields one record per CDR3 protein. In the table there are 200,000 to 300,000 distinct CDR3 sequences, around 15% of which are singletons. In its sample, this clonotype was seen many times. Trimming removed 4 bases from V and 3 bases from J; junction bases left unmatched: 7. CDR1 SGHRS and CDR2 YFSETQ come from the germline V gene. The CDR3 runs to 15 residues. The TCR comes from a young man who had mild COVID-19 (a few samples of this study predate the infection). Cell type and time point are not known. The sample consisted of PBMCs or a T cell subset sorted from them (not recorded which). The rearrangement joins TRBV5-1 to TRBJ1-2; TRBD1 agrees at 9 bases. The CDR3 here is CASSVQQGADYGYTF. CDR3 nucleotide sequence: TGCGCCAGCAGCGTTCAACAGGGGGCTGACTATGGCTACACCTTC.